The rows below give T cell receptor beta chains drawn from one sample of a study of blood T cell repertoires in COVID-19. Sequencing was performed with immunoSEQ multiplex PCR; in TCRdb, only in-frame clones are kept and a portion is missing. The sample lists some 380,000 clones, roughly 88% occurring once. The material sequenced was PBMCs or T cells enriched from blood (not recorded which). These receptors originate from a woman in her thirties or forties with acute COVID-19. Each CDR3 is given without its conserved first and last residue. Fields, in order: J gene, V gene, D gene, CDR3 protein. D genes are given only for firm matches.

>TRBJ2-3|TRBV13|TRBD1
ASSLRTPTGGHTDTQY
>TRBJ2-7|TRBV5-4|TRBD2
ASSLPGGGRYTEQY
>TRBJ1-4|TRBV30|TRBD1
AWKAGGEKLF
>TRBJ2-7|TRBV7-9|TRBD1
ASSLTRGTGKNEQY
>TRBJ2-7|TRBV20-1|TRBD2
SAVRGGEQY
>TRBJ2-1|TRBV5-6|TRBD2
ASSLLAGGNEQF
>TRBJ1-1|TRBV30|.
AWSVLEAGANTEAF
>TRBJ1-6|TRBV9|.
ASSVESFGFNSPLH
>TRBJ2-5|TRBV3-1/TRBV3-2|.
ASSHDRWETQY
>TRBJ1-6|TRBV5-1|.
ASSGSQGYYNSPLH
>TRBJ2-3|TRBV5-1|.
ASSSGYLGDITDTQY
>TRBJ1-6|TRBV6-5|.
ASSYDRTNSPLH
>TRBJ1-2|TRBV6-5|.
ASSNEGVRGYT
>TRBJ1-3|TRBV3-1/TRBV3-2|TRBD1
ASSQTGGAGNTIY
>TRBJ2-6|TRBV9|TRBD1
ASSDTGAGANVLT
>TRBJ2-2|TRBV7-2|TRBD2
ASSNSGGATGELF
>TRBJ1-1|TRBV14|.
ASSHSKNTEAF
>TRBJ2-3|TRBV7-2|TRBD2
ASSLVGGEGTQY
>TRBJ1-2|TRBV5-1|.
ASKINTANYGYT
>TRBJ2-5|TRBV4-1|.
ASSQEWAGETQY
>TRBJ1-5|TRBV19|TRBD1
ASSMAGQGDNQPQH
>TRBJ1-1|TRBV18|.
ASSPHKNTEAF
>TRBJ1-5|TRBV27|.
ASSLYRADQPQH
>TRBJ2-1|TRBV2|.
ASKPNAGARVYNEQF
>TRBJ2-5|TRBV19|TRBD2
ASSTGTSLQTQY
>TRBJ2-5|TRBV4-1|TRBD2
ASSHPSGGQETQY
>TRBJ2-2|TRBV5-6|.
ASSLVETVNTGELF
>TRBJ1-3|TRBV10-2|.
ASKEGRFSGNTIY
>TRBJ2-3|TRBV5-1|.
ASSLEGRTTDTQY
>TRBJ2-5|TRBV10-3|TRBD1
AISERGLETQY
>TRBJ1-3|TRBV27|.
ASKPGHSSSGNTIY
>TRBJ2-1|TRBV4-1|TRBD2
ASSQVYPLAGVYNEQF
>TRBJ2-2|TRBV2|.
ASSDETRFVSGELF
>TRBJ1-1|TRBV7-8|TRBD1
ASSLGQGSTEAF
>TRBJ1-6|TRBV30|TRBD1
AWSYRGSSYNSPLH
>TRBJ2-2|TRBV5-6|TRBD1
ASSFLRQGVGELF
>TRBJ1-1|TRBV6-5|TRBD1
ASSRGQLNTEAF
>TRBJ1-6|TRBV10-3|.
AISQGNSPLH
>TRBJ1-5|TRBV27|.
ASSLRGSNQPQH
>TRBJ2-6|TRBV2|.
ASSVEGVGSGANVLT
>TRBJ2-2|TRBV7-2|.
ASSLLRLSTGELF
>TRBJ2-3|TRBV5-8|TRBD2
ASSGGFGGASTDTQY
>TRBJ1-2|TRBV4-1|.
ASSQESQAVYGYT
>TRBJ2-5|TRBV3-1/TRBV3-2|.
ASRPRQVMGETQY
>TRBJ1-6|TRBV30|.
AWGLRQGDSPLH
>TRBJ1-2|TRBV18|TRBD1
ASSPGTGDYGYT
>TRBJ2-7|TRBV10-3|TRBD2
AISGASGSYEQY
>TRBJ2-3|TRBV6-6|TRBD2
ASSSAGVSTDTQY
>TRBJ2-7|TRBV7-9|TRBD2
ASSLVASGNYEQY
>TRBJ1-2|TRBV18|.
ASSPMDTRYT
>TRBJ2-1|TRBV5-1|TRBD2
ASSSFGPSGYNEQF
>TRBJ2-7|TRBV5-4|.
ASSLGSSYEQY
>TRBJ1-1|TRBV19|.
ASSFAVRTEAF
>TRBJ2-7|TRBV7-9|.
ASSEKGGHSYEQY
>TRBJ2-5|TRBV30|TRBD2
AWSTSAETQY